This T cell receptor beta chain was observed in a study of T cells in localized non-small cell lung cancer. Clones were read by immunoSEQ multiplex PCR, and TCRdb kept only the in-frame ones, dropping some. The table shows 40,000 to 65,000 clones, with approximately 86% occurring only once. In the case of this clone: What it binds is unknown.

The CDR3 runs to 16 residues. Trimming took 4 bases from V and 1 from J; bases not matched to a gene: 9. CDR1 LNHDA and CDR2 SQIVND come from the germline V gene (reference sequence). Regarding the study as a whole: It was uninvolved adjacent lung that showed the highest T cell clonality, exceeding tumor. Appearances in adjacent lung were noted for a median 57 of the top 100 tumor clones.

The V and J genes are TRBV19 and TRBJ2-5, with TRBD2 matching over 7 bases. This TCR came from a female donor with stage II lung adenocarcinoma. This specimen was PBMCs, taken before any cancer treatment. This chain's CDR3 is CASSNGPAGIQETQYF. CDR3 in DNA: TGTGCCAGTAGTAACGGACCAGCGGGGATCCAAGAGACCCAGTACTTC.